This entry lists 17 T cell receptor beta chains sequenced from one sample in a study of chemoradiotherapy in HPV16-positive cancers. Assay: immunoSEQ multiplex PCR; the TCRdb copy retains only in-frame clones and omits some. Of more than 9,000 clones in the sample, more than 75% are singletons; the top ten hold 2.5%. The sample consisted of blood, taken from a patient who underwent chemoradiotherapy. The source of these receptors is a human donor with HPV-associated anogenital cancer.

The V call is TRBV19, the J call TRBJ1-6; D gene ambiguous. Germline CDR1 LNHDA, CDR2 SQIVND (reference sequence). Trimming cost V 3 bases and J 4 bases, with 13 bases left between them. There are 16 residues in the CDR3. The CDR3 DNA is TGTGCCAGTAGTATTGATGCGAGACAATATAATTCACCCCTCCACTTT. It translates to CASSIDARQYNSPLHF.

CDR3 sequence (DNA): TGCGCCAGCAGCGCGGAGGGGGTCTGGGAGAAAGCTTTCTTT. Encoded protein: CASSAEGVWEKAFF. This rearrangement joins TRBV5-1 to TRBJ1-1, with D possibly being TRBD1 (6 bases). Between the trimmed V and J ends, which lost 4 bases and 9 bases, there was a span of 19 bases. Germline values: CDR1 SGHRS, CDR2 YFSETQ. CDR3 length equals 14 residues.

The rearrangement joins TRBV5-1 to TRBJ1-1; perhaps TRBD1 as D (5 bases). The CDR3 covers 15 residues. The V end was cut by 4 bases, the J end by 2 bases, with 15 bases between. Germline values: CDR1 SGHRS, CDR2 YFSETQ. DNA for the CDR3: TGCGCCAGCAGCCGGGGCCCGGGATCCAACACTGAAGCTTTCTTT. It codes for CASSRGPGSNTEAFF.

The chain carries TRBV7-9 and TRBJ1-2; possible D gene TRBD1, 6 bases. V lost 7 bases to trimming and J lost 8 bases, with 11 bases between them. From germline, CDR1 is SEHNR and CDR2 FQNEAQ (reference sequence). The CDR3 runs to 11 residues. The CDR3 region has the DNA TGTGCCAGCACCGGGGGGGGCGGCTACACCTTC. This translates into CASTGGGGYTF.

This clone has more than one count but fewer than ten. DNA for the CDR3: TGTGCCAGCAGTGCGGGACAATTTAGCAATCAGCCCCAGCATTTT. The encoded protein is CASSAGQFSNQPQHF. V is TRBV25-1 and J is TRBJ1-5; tentatively, D is TRBD1 (6 bases). Germline CDR1 MGHDK, CDR2 SYGVNS. The CDR3 is 15 amino acids. V lost 4 bases and J 0 bases, leaving 10 bases between the germline ends.

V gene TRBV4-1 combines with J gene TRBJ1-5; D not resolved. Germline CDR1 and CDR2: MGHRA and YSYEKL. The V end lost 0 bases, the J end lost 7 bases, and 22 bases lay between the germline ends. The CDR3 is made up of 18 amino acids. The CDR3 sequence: CASSQEAFKEGLPQPQHF. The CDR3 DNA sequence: TGCGCCAGCAGCCAAGAAGCATTCAAGGAAGGACTACCGCAGCCCCAGCATTTT.

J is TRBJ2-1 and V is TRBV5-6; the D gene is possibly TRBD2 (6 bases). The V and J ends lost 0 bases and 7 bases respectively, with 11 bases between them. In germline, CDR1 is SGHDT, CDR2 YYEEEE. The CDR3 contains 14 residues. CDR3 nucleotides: TGTGCCAGCAGCTTGGTTCTAGCGTGGAATGAGCAGTTCTTC. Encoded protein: CASSLVLAWNEQFF.

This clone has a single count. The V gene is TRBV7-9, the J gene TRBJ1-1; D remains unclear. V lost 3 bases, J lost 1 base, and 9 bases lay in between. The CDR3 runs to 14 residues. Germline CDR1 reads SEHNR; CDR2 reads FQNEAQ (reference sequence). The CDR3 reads CASSLGTGNTEAFF. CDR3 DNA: TGTGCCAGCAGCTTGGGCACGGGGAACACTGAAGCTTTCTTT. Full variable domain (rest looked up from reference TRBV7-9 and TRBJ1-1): DTGVSQNPRHKITKRGQNVTFRCDPISEHNRLYWYRQTLGQGPEFLTYFQNEAQLEKSRLLSDRFSAERPKGSFSTLEIQRTEQGDSAMYLCASSLGTGNTEAFFGQGTRLTVV.

CDR3 in amino acids: CASSEWQGSGGYGYTF. The CDR3 region has the DNA TGTGCCAGCAGTGAATGGCAGGGAAGTGGGGGTTATGGCTACACCTTC. This chain uses TRBV2 with TRBJ1-2; D might be TRBD1 (5 bases). This CDR3 has 16 residues. Germline loops: CDR1 SNHLY, CDR2 FYNNEI. Trimming removed 2 bases at V and 5 bases at J, with 18 bases between.

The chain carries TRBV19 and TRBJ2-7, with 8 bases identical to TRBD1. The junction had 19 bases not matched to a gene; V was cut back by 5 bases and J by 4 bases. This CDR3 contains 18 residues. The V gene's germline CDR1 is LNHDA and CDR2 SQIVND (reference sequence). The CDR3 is CASSRGQGGVWALYEQYF. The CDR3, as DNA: TGTGCCAGTAGTCGCGGACAGGGAGGAGTGTGGGCCCTATACGAGCAGTACTTC.

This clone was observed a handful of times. CDR3 loop: CASTPMNLGETQYF. The CDR3, as DNA: TGTGCCAGCACCCCAATGAACCTAGGGGAGACCCAGTACTTC. V gene TRBV2 combines with J gene TRBJ2-5; unclear D gene. This CDR3 has 14 residues. The germline V gene encodes CDR1 SNHLY and CDR2 FYNNEI. Deletions cut 7 bases from V and 5 bases from J, with 17 bases between.

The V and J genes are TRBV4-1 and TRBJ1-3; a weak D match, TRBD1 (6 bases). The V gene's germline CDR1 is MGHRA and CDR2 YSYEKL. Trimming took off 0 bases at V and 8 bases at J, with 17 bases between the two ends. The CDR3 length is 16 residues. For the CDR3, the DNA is TGCGCCAGCAGCCAAGAGGTGACACGGAGGGGGGACACCATATATTTT. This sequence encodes CASSQEVTRRGDTIYF.

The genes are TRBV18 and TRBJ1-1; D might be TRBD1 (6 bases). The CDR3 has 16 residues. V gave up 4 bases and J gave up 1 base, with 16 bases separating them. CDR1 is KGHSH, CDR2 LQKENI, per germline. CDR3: CASSQQGGRGNTEAFF. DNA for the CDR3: TGTGCCAGCTCACAACAAGGGGGGCGAGGGAACACTGAAGCTTTCTTT.

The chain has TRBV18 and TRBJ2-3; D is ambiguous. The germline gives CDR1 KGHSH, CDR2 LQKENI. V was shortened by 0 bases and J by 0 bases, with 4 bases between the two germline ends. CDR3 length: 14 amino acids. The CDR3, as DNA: TGTGCCAGCTCACCACCTTCTAGCACAGATACGCAGTATTTT. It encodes CASSPPSSTDTQYF. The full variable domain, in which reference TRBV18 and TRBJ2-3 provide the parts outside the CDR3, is NAGVMQNPRHLVRRRGQEARLRCSPMKGHSHVYWYRQLPEEGLKFMVYLQKENIIDESGMPKERFSAEFPKEGPSILRIQQVVRGDSAAYFCASSPPSSTDTQYFGPGTRLTVL.

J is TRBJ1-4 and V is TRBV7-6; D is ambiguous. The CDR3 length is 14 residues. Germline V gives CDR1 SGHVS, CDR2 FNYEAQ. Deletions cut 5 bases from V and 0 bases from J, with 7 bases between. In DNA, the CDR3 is TGTGCCAGCAGCCCAGGCCCAACTAATGAAAAACTGTTTTTT. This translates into CASSPGPTNEKLFF.

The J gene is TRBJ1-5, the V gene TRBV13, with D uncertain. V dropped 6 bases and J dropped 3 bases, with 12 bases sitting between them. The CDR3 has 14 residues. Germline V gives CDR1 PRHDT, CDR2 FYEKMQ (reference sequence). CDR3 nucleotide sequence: TGTGCCAGCAGATTCGCTGGGGACAATCAGCCCCAGCATTTT. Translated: CASRFAGDNQPQHF.

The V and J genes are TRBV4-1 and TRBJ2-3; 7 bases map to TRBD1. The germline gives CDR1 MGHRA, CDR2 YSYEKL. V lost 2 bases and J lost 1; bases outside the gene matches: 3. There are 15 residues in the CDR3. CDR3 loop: CASSQHGQGTDTQYF. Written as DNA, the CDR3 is TGCGCCAGCAGCCAACATGGACAGGGCACAGATACGCAGTATTTT.